The 20 T cell receptor beta chains presented below share a single source sample, sequenced in a study of beta chain features in type 1 diabetes. Their cognate antigens are unknown. cDNA synthesis used the whole RNA isolate, giving expressed TCRB sequences. The assay was immunoSEQ multiplex PCR, and TCRdb's table has in-frame clones only and misses some. The sample contains hundreds of thousands of clones, roughly 13% of which appear only once. General study findings and limits: Moderately but significantly shorter TCRB CDR3s were found in Type 1 diabetes patients in all four CD4+ subsets.

The specimen was naive CD4+ T cells from blood. The source is a man aged 18 to 35 with type 1 diabetes.

This chain links TRBV28 with TRBJ1-6, with D uncertain. Germline-derived CDR1 and CDR2 are MDHEN and SYDVKM. This CDR3 spans 15 amino acids. The V gene lost 5 bases and the J gene lost 10 bases, with 18 bases spanning the gap. CDR3 DNA sequence: TGTGCCAGCAGTCCAGCCGAGTTGGCCGGGTCACCCCTCCACTTT. Protein: CASSPAELAGSPLHF.

CDR3 region: CASSHRDRPWEQYF. DNA of the CDR3: TGTGCCAGCAGCCACCGGGACAGGCCTTGGGAGCAGTACTTC. The chain couples TRBV5-4 to TRBJ2-7; 8 nucleotides match TRBD1. Looked up from germline, CDR1 is SGHNT and CDR2 is YYREEE (reference sequence). This CDR3 contains 14 residues. With V trimmed by 4 bases and J by 7 bases, 10 bases remained unmatched.

V is TRBV5-1 and J is TRBJ1-4; D unresolved. The length of the CDR3 is 15 residues. Trimming pared 0 bases from V and 6 bases from J, leaving 12 bases between. Germline V gene sequence: CDR1 SGHRS, CDR2 YFSETQ. CDR3 amino acids: CASSLVEGGDEKLFF. For the CDR3, the DNA is TGCGCCAGCAGCTTGGTGGAGGGCGGGGATGAAAAACTGTTTTTT.

This chain uses TRBV27 with TRBJ2-7; maybe TRBD1 (6 bases). Germline assignment: CDR1 MNHEY and CDR2 SMNVEV (reference sequence). The CDR3 is made up of 15 amino acids. The germline V and J ends were trimmed by 5 bases and 0 bases, with 14 bases remaining between them. The CDR3 region has the DNA TGTGCCAGCAGTCCAGGGGCGAGGAGCTCCTACGAGCAGTACTTC. This encodes CASSPGARSSYEQYF.

The J gene is TRBJ1-2, the V gene TRBV19, with D possibly TRBD1 on 5 matching bases. Trimming stripped 5 bases from V and 6 bases from J, with 16 bases between. This CDR3 has 14 residues. In germline, CDR1 is LNHDA, CDR2 SQIVND (reference sequence). This CDR3 reads CASSFYVGVDGYTF. CDR3 nucleotides: TGTGCCAGTAGTTTCTACGTGGGGGTCGATGGCTACACCTTC.

This clone was picked up a small number of times. The gene calls are TRBV19 and TRBJ2-3; D could derive from TRBD1 or TRBD2 (5 bases each). The CDR3 contains 16 residues. Germline CDR1 and CDR2: LNHDA and SQIVND (reference sequence). The V end was cut by 6 bases, the J end by 3 bases, with 19 bases between. Written as DNA, the CDR3 is TGTGCCAGTAGCACGACAGCGAGTGGGGGTACAGATACGCAGTATTTT. Protein: CASSTTASGGTDTQYF.

The chain couples TRBV6-6 to TRBJ1-1, with 7 positions matching TRBD1. CDR1 and CDR2 (germline): MNHNY, SVGAGI (reference sequence). This CDR3 is built from 15 residues. With 5 bases clipped from V and 5 bases from J, the junction kept 11 bases outside the gene matches. The DNA for the CDR3 is TGTGCCAGCAGTATGGGCACAGGGGACGAAACTGAAGCTTTCTTT. It is translated as CASSMGTGDETEAFF.

J is TRBJ1-5 and V is TRBV14; 7 bases agree with TRBD1. This CDR3 is 13 amino acids long. CDR1 and CDR2 (germline): SGHDN, FVKESK. J gave up 6 bases and V 3 bases, and 2 bases lay outside the gene matches. CDR3 sequence (DNA): TGTGCCAGCAGCCACAGGGGGGGTCAGCCCCAGCATTTT. Translated, it gives CASSHRGGQPQHF.

This chain links TRBV18 with TRBJ1-1; D remains ambiguous. Germline CDR1 reads KGHSH; CDR2 reads LQKENI. V dropped 0 bases and J dropped 7 bases, with 12 bases sitting between them. This CDR3 spans 14 amino acids. The CDR3: CASSPPNWIREAFF. The DNA for the CDR3 is TGTGCCAGCTCACCACCGAATTGGATTCGTGAAGCTTTCTTT.

V and J are TRBV6-4 and TRBJ2-1; D might be TRBD1 (7 bases). The germline V gene encodes CDR1 MRHNA and CDR2 SNTAGT. The CDR3 length is 14 residues. V was trimmed by 2 bases and J by 6 bases, leaving 11 bases between them. DNA for the CDR3: TGTGCCAGCAGTGACGGGCAGGGGGGCAATGAGCAGTTCTTC. Encoded protein: CASSDGQGGNEQFF.

The chain combines TRBV6-5 with TRBJ2-7, with a weak D call TRBD1 (6 bases). V lost 3 bases and J lost 0, with 15 bases in between. CDR3 size: 16 residues. The V gene's germline CDR1 is MNHEY and CDR2 SVGAGI. The CDR3 reads CASSYDRPSPSYEQYF. CDR3 sequence (DNA): TGTGCCAGCAGTTATGACAGGCCCTCCCCCTCCTACGAGCAGTACTTC.

There are a few counts of this clone. This chain connects TRBV15 to TRBJ2-7; D uncertain. Trimming left V 0 bases short and J 3 bases short, with 12 bases between. Per germline, CDR1 LNHNV and CDR2 YYDKDF (reference sequence). The CDR3 consists of 15 residues. In DNA, the CDR3 is TGTGCCACCAGCAGAGATCTGGGTTCTCTCTACGAGCAGTACTTC. Its protein is CATSRDLGSLYEQYF.

The chain combines TRBV10-3 with TRBJ1-1; tentative D call: TRBD1 (6 bases). The CDR3 extends over 12 amino acids. Looked up from germline, CDR1 is ENHRY and CDR2 is SYGVKD. Deletions cut 4 bases from V and 8 bases from J, with 11 bases between. The chain's CDR3 is CAISGPDREAFF. As DNA, the CDR3 is TGTGCCATCAGTGGGCCCGACAGGGAAGCTTTCTTT.

The sample holds a few counts of this clone. The rearrangement uses TRBV5-6 and TRBJ1-3; D unresolved. V was clipped by 4 bases and J by 0 bases, with 8 bases between them. Germline V gene sequence: CDR1 SGHDT, CDR2 YYEEEE. The CDR3 totals 14 residues. CDR3 residues: CASSPTRSGNTIYF. The CDR3 DNA follows: TGTGCCAGCAGCCCGACACGCTCTGGAAACACCATATATTTT.

This clone was counted between two and nine times. This sequence joins TRBV7-2 and TRBJ1-1; D gene uncertain. Deletions cut 6 bases from V and 0 bases from J, with 17 bases between. Germline CDR1 reads SGHTA; CDR2 reads FQGNSA. The CDR3 runs to 16 residues. The CDR3 DNA reads as TGTGCCAGCAGTGTTCTGAATGCAGCCATGAACACTGAAGCTTTCTTT. Protein: CASSVLNAAMNTEAFF.

V and J are TRBV7-8 and TRBJ2-3, with unresolved D. V lost 5 bases and J 3 bases, leaving 3 bases between the germline ends. CDR3 length equals 11 residues. From germline, CDR1 is SGHVS and CDR2 FQNEAQ. In nucleotides, the CDR3 is TGTGCCAGCAGCCCAACAGATACGCAGTATTTT. The encoded protein is CASSPTDTQYF.

This clone was seen a handful of times. This chain joins TRBV2 and TRBJ2-5; D uncertain. V lost 7 bases, J lost 5 bases, and 11 bases lay in between. This CDR3 comprises 12 residues. CDR1 and CDR2 from the germline V gene are SNHLY and FYNNEI. Here the CDR3 DNA reads TGTGCCAGCAACCTAGGAGAGGAGACCCAGTACTTC. This sequence encodes CASNLGEETQYF.

The CDR3 loop reads CSGSPGTTNTEAFF. The CDR3 bases are TGCAGCGGCTCTCCAGGGACCACGAACACTGAAGCTTTCTTT. The V and J genes are TRBV29-1 and TRBJ1-1, with D perhaps TRBD1 (5 bases). CDR3 length: 14 amino acids. Between the trimmed V and J ends, which lost 7 bases and 1 base, there was a span of 16 bases. Germline V lookup: CDR1 SQVTM, CDR2 ANQGSEA. Filled out from reference TRBV29-1 and TRBJ1-1, the complete variable domain reads SAVISQKPSRDICQRGTSLTIQCQVDSQVTMMFWYRQQPGQSLTLIATANQGSEATYESGFVIDKFPISRPNLTFSTLTVSNMSPEDSSIYLCSGSPGTTNTEAFFGQGTRLTVV.

The chain has TRBV29-1 and TRBJ2-1, with no clear D. Germline V gene data show CDR1 as SQVTM and CDR2 as ANQGSEA. The V end lost 7 bases, the J end lost 0 bases, and 10 bases lay between the germline ends. CDR3 length: 13 amino acids. The CDR3 loop reads CSADPSSYNEQFF. DNA of the CDR3: TGCAGCGCCGACCCGAGCTCCTACAATGAGCAGTTCTTC.

Only a few counts were recorded for this clone. The chain uses TRBV29-1 and TRBJ1-1, with D perhaps TRBD1 (5 bases). V was trimmed by 6 bases and J by 0 bases, leaving 17 bases between them. The CDR3 is 15 amino acids. CDR1 SQVTM and CDR2 ANQGSEA come from the germline V gene. The CDR3 DNA sequence: TGCAGCGTGGGCGACAGTCCAACCATGAACACTGAAGCTTTCTTT. Translating it yields CSVGDSPTMNTEAFF.